The sequence of this T cell receptor (beta chain) was determined in a study of T cell repertoires in cytomegalovirus infection. TCRdb re-analysed the reads in MiXCR, keeping a single row per CDR3 protein. The sample holds about 52,000 distinct CDR3 sequences, around 20% seen once. Germline loops: CDR1 MGHRA, CDR2 YSYEKL. The CDR3 extends over 17 amino acids. The V segment lost 0 bases and the J segment 2 bases; nucleotides outside the gene matches: 5. This clonotype has only a few counts. The antigen is undetermined. Sequencing was performed on CD8+ T cells from cultured PBMCs, taken from culture after CMV antigen stimulation. This sequence originates from a human donor in good health (CMV status not recorded). Some clones in this sample may be carry-over from other donors' samples. The rearrangement joins TRBV4-1 to TRBJ1-5, with 9 nucleotides matching TRBD1. The CDR3 sequence is CASSQEFGQGRNQPQHF. CDR3 nucleotide sequence: TGCGCCAGCAGCCAAGAGTTTGGACAGGGGCGCAATCAGCCCCAGCATTTT.